A selection of T cell receptor beta chains follows, all from one sample in a study of T-cell memory formation after mild COVID-19. TCRdb passed the 5' RACE reads through MiXCR, listing each CDR3 protein once. The sample consists of about 240,000 distinct CDR3 sequences, 8.5% to 9.5% of them appearing once. Sample: PBMCs or a T cell subset sorted from them (not recorded which). The receptors were gathered from a man younger than 35 who had mild COVID-19 (a few samples of this study predate the infection). Cell type and time point are not known. CDR3s include the opening cysteine and the closing phenylalanine or tryptophan. Each record gives: V gene, CDR3 protein.

v_gene: TRBV7-6; CDR3aa: CASSLRLASEQFF
v_gene: TRBV7-2; CDR3aa: CASSLDFNEQFF
v_gene: TRBV21-1; CDR3aa: CASSDQGGLVGEKLFF
v_gene: TRBV10-3; CDR3aa: CASGRATNEKLFF
v_gene: TRBV27; CDR3aa: CASSLSGAWGNGETQYF
v_gene: TRBV9; CDR3aa: CASSVGSGELFF
v_gene: TRBV5-1; CDR3aa: CASSFSGNYEQYF
v_gene: TRBV9; CDR3aa: CASEAAGVGELFF
v_gene: TRBV2; CDR3aa: CASTGGAGTEAFF
v_gene: TRBV10-3; CDR3aa: CAITDRDRASDTQYF
v_gene: TRBV5-4; CDR3aa: CASSTLQGGHTGELFF
v_gene: TRBV7-8; CDR3aa: CASSLRQGAILGYNEQFF
v_gene: TRBV10-3; CDR3aa: CAIHRTGPNTGELFF
v_gene: TRBV7-9; CDR3aa: CASSETGAGELFF
v_gene: TRBV6-2/TRBV6-3; CDR3aa: CASSLSRVVKNIQYF
v_gene: TRBV7-9; CDR3aa: CASSYQPWDEKLFF
v_gene: TRBV9; CDR3aa: CASSSGTGYNSPLHF
v_gene: TRBV5-6; CDR3aa: CASSFDRADGYTF
v_gene: TRBV20-1; CDR3aa: CSASFSGTGSGELFF
v_gene: TRBV6-5; CDR3aa: CASIRTGGKSSYEQYF
v_gene: TRBV5-1; CDR3aa: CASSLGLAGVSTDTQYF
v_gene: TRBV3-1; CDR3aa: CASSLFGRGAGETQYF
v_gene: TRBV4-1; CDR3aa: CASSPGTSGGIYEQYF
v_gene: TRBV29-1; CDR3aa: CSVADGVLGNQPQHF
v_gene: TRBV29-1; CDR3aa: CSVEAPGDGYTF
v_gene: TRBV5-1; CDR3aa: CASSSGQGSSYNSPLHF
v_gene: TRBV24-1; CDR3aa: CATSDGRQGNNQPQHF
v_gene: TRBV7-2; CDR3aa: CASSFEYPGPSLYGYTF
v_gene: TRBV7-9; CDR3aa: CASSPARDRAEQFF
v_gene: TRBV5-1; CDR3aa: CASSVQGARTPLHF
v_gene: TRBV7-2; CDR3aa: CASSTYENEQFF
v_gene: TRBV6-2/TRBV6-3; CDR3aa: CASSHPQDNVLTF
v_gene: TRBV30; CDR3aa: CAWSVFPRGPAKNIQYF
v_gene: TRBV15; CDR3aa: CATSREGTAKNYGYTF
v_gene: TRBV6-5; CDR3aa: CASSPWGSGNTIYF
v_gene: TRBV9; CDR3aa: CASSVGFLDTQPQHF
v_gene: TRBV28; CDR3aa: CASSLSMEENSPLHF
v_gene: TRBV6-1; CDR3aa: CASAQRTRQADQPQHF
v_gene: TRBV5-1; CDR3aa: CASSAGDTSGGPSQETQYF
v_gene: TRBV6-2/TRBV6-3; CDR3aa: CASSYSLRDPVTSEETQYF
v_gene: TRBV5-1; CDR3aa: CASSLTDLTDTQYF
v_gene: TRBV7-6; CDR3aa: CASSSDPGTDTQYF
v_gene: TRBV7-2; CDR3aa: CASSSITGLIQYF
v_gene: TRBV28; CDR3aa: CASSPRQTGDHNEQFF
v_gene: TRBV27; CDR3aa: CASREFGAGGETQYF
v_gene: TRBV5-5; CDR3aa: CASSRGRSSSYNEQFF
v_gene: TRBV4-2; CDR3aa: CASSQGGGGTSTDTQYF
v_gene: TRBV5-1; CDR3aa: CASSLSTGGNSPLHF
v_gene: TRBV12-3/TRBV12-4; CDR3aa: CATSLAGGEAFF
v_gene: TRBV5-1; CDR3aa: CASSNLAGETYTGELFF
v_gene: TRBV18; CDR3aa: CASGPAGTGELFF
v_gene: TRBV28; CDR3aa: CASSPLGSNYGYTF